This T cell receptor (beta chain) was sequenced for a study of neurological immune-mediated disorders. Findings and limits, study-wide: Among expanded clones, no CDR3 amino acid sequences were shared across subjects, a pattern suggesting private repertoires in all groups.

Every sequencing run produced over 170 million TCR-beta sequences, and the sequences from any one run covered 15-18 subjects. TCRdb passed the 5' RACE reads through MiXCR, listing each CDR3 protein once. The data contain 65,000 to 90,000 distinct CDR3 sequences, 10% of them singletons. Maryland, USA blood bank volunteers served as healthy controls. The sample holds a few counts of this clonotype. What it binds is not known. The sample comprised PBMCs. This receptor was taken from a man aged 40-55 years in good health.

This CDR3 is CASRGSADRETQYF. CDR3 nucleotide sequence: TGTGCCAGCAGGGGCTCGGCGGACCGAGAGACCCAGTACTTC. The J gene is TRBJ2-5, the V gene TRBV2; D is undetermined. With 6 bases removed from V and 4 bases from J, the gap between germline ends came to 15 bases. The germline gives CDR1 SNHLY, CDR2 FYNNEI. This CDR3 is 14 amino acids long.